What follows are 9 T cell receptor beta chains derived from one specimen sequenced in a study of T cell repertoires in cytomegalovirus infection. TCRdb redid the calling of the reads with MiXCR, one entry per CDR3 protein. There are some 300,000 distinct CDR3 sequences in the sample; about 9.2% occur only once, and around 2.4% lies in the top ten. The sample consisted of PBMCs. The receptors come from a human donor in good health (CMV status not recorded). Some clones in this sample may be carry-over from other donors' samples.

This clonotype was seen repeatedly, ten times or more. In DNA form, the CDR3 reads TGTGCCAGCAGCTTAGTTCGTGGGGGTGGTGCGAATGAGCAGTTCTTC. Translation gives CASSLVRGGGANEQFF. The rearrangement joins TRBV11-2 to TRBJ2-1; tentatively, D is TRBD1 or TRBD2 (5 bases each). The CDR3 totals 16 residues. CDR1 is SGHAT, CDR2 FQNNGV, per germline. V was cut by 1 base and J by 7 bases, with 17 bases left in between.

The chain links TRBV28 to TRBJ2-3, with a tentative D call TRBD2 (6 bases). V was cut by 7 bases and J by 2 bases, with 10 bases left in between. CDR3 length: 13 residues. The germline V gene encodes CDR1 MDHEN and CDR2 SYDVKM. DNA of the CDR3: TGTGCCAGCACTCTAGCGAACACAGATACGCAGTATTTT. Its protein product is CASTLANTDTQYF.

This clonotype has ten or more counts. The rearrangement joins TRBV18 to TRBJ1-4; D possibly corresponds to TRBD1 (5 bases). V was cut by 6 bases and J by 4 bases, with 12 bases left in between. CDR1 is KGHSH and CDR2 is LQKENI in the germline V gene. This CDR3 comprises 14 residues. As DNA, the CDR3 is TGTGCCAGCTCTGCGGGGCAGAATAATGAAAAACTGTTTTTT. Its translation: CASSAGQNNEKLFF.

Ten or more counts support this clonotype. The chain carries TRBV29-1 and TRBJ2-1; 8 bases align to TRBD2. J gave up 1 base and V 4 bases, and 24 bases lay outside the gene matches. CDR3 length: 21 amino acids. CDR1 and CDR2 from the germline V gene are SQVTM and ANQGSEA. The CDR3 nucleotides are TGCAGCGTTGGGGGCAACGCGGGGGGCAGGGACGCCCCGAGTTCCTACAATGAGCAGTTCTTC. Translated: CSVGGNAGGRDAPSSYNEQFF.

The chain joins TRBV4-2 to TRBJ2-1; D may be TRBD2 (6 bases). In germline, CDR1 is LGHNA, CDR2 YNFKEQ. V was pared by 0 bases and J by 15 bases, with 15 bases between. This CDR3 has 13 amino acids. CDR3 loop: CASSQDTPSVPFF. As DNA, the CDR3 is TGTGCCAGCAGCCAAGATACGCCTAGCGTTCCGTTCTTC.

This clonotype has a count of ten or more. CDR3 nucleotide sequence: TGTGCCAGCAGCTTCCGTTCGAGGAGCAGCACAGATACGCAGTATTTT. This translates into CASSFRSRSSTDTQYF. V is TRBV11-2 and J is TRBJ2-3; D is uncertain. Trimming removed 3 bases from V and 0 bases from J, with 13 bases in between. Germline CDR1 reads SGHAT; CDR2 reads FQNNGV. The CDR3 is made up of 16 amino acids.

This clonotype was observed many times. The chain carries TRBV7-2 and TRBJ2-2; 8 bases match TRBD1. Germline V gene sequence: CDR1 SGHTA, CDR2 FQGNSA. Trimming removed 5 bases from V and 2 bases from J; junction bases left unmatched: 4. CDR3 size: 15 residues. CDR3 DNA sequence: TGTGCCAGCAGCCCACAGGGGGGAAACACCGGGGAGCTGTTTTTT. As protein: CASSPQGGNTGELFF.

This clonotype was counted at least ten times. CDR3: CASSPGQGLGTDTQYF. The CDR3 DNA reads TGTGCCAGCAGTCCAGGACAGGGGCTCGGCACAGATACGCAGTATTTT. V gene TRBV12-3 or TRBV12-4 combines with J gene TRBJ2-3, with 9 bases that match TRBD1. The V and J ends lost 5 bases and 1 base, in that order; junction bases with no gene match: 7. CDR3 size: 16 residues.

In this sample, this clonotype turned up many times. This chain's CDR3 is CASSYSNKAGDQPQHF. In DNA form, the CDR3 reads TGTGCCAGCAGTTACTCGAATAAAGCGGGGGATCAGCCCCAGCATTTT. This chain connects TRBV6-6 to TRBJ1-5; a weak D match, TRBD1 (5 bases). V dropped 0 bases and J dropped 5 bases, with 14 bases sitting between them. Germline CDR1 MNHNY, CDR2 SVGAGI (reference sequence). CDR3 length equals 16 residues.